The following is a T cell receptor (beta chain) sequence with its context. The target antigen is unknown. Germline trimming cut 3 bases from V and 6 bases from J; bases unmatched to any gene: 15. This CDR3 contains 18 residues. Reverse transcription of roughly 0.5 to 1 ug RNA was carried out with random hexamers. TCRdb independently ran MiXCR on the immunoSEQ multiplex PCR reads; one entry per CDR3 protein. The table lists about 190,000 distinct CDR3 sequences, just under 95% of them singletons. These data originate in a study of CD8 T cells in Susac syndrome. Points from the study as a whole: A handful of Susac-specific public clones appeared in CD8+ TEMRA repertoires, and around 16 in total CD8+ repertoires. Clonal expansion involving Susac CD8+ cells peaked in TEMRA cells and active patients.

CD8+ and CD4+ blood T cells underwent TCR beta sequencing. Bulk CD8+ and CD4+ cells came from magnetic negative isolation; CD8+ TEMRA by FACS. The clonotype originates from a human donor with Susac syndrome. Sequenced material: CD8+ T cells from PBMCs. J is TRBJ1-2 and V is TRBV23-1, with 11 nucleotides matching TRBD1. TRBV23-1 is an ORF; its function is uncertain. In nucleotides, the CDR3 is TGCGCCAGCAGTCAGCCCAGGGACAGGGGGGTTATGGTCGATGGCTACACCTTC. As protein: CASSQPRDRGVMVDGYTF.